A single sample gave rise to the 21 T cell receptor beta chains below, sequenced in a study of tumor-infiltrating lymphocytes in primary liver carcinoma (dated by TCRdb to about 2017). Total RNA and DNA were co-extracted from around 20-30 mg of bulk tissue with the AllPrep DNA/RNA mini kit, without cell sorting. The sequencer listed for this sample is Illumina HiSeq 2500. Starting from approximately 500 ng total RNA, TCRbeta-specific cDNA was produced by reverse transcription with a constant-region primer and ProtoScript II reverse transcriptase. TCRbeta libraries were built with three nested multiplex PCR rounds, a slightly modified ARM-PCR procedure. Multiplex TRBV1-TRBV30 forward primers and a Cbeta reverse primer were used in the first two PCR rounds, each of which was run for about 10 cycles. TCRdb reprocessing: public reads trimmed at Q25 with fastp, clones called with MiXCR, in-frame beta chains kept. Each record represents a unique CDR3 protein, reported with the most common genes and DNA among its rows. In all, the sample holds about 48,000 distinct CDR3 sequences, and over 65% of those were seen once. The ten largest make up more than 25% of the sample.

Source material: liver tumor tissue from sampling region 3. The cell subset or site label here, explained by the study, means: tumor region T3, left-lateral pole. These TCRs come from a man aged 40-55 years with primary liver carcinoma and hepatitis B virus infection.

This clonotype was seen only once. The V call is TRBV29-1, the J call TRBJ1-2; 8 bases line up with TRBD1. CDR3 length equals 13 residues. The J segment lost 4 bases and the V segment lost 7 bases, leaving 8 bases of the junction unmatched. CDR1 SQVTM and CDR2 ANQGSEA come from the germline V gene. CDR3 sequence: CSGNSQGAYGYTF. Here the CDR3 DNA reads TGCAGCGGTAACTCTCAGGGGGCCTATGGCTACACCTTC.

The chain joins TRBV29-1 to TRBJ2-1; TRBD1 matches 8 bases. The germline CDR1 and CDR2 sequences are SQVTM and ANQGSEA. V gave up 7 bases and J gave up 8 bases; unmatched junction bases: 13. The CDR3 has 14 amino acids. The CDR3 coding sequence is TGCAGCGAATTGCCGGGACAGGTTGTGGATGAGCAGTTCTTC. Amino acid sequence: CSELPGQVVDEQFF.

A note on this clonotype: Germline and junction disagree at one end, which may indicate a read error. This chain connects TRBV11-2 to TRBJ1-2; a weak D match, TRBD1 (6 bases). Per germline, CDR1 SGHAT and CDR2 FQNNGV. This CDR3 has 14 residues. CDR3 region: CASSPAYRDYGYIF. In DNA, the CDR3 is TGTGCCAGCAGCCCGGCCTACAGGGACTATGGCTACATCTTC. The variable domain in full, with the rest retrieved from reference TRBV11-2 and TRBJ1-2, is EAGVAQSPRYKIIEKRQSVAFWCNPISGHATLYWYQQILGQGPKLLIQFQNNGVVDDSQLPKDRFSAERLKGVDSTLKIQPAKLEDSAVYLCASSPAYRDYGYIFGSGTRLTVV.

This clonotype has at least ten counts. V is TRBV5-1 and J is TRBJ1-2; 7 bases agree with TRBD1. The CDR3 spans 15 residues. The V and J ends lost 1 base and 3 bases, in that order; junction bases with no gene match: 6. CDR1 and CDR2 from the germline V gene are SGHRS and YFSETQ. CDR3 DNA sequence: TGCGCCAGCAGCTTGCAACACACAGGGGACTATGGCTACACCTTC. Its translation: CASSLQHTGDYGYTF.

This CDR3 reads CSASGTLDRATTGELFF. The CDR3 DNA follows: TGCAGTGCTAGTGGGACCCTGGACAGGGCCACCACCGGGGAGCTGTTTTTT. This rearrangement joins TRBV20-1 to TRBJ2-2; 8 nucleotides align to TRBD1. Germline V gene data show CDR1 as DFQATT and CDR2 as SNEGSKA (reference sequence). This CDR3 region has 17 residues. The junction had 13 bases not matched to a gene; V was cut back by 3 bases and J by 4 bases.

Here the CDR3 DNA reads TGTGCCAGCAGCGTAGAGGCCAGGCCCACCGGGGAGCTGTTTTTT. It yields the protein CASSVEARPTGELFF. The chain has TRBV9 and TRBJ2-2; D remains ambiguous. The CDR3 is 15 residues long. The germline gives CDR1 SGDLS, CDR2 YYNGEE. V lost 0 bases to trimming and J lost 4 bases, with 10 bases between them. Full variable domain (rest looked up from reference TRBV9 and TRBJ2-2): DSGVTQTPKHLITATGQRVTLRCSPRSGDLSVYWYQQSLDQGLQFLIQYYNGEERAKGNILERFSAQQFPDLHSELNLSSLELGDSALYFCASSVEARPTGELFFGEGSRLTVL.

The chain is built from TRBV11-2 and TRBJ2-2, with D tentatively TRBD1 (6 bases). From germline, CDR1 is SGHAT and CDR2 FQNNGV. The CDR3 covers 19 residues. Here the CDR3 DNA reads TGTACCGGCAGCTTAGATCGAGGGGGAGTGCACCCGAACACCGGGGAGCTGTTTTTT. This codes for CTGSLDRGGVHPNTGELFF.

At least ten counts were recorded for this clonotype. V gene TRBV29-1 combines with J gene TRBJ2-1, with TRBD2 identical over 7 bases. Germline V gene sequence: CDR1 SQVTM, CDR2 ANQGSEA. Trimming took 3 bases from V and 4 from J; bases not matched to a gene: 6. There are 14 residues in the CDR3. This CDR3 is CSVDLSSGYNEQFF. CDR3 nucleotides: TGCAGCGTTGACCTGTCTAGCGGATACAATGAGCAGTTCTTC.

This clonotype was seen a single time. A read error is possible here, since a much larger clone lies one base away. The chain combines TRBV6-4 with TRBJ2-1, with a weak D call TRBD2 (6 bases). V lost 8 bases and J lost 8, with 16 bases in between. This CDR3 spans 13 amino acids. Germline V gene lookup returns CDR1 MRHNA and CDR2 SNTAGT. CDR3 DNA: TGTGCCAGCGGCCAAGGCGGGGAAGATGAGCAGTTCTTC. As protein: CASGQGGEDEQFF.

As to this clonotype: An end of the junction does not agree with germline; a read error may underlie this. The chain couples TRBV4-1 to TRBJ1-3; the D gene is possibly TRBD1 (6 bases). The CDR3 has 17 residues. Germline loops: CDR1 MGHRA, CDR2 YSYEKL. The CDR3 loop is CASSPPRTAFSGNIIYF. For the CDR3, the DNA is TGTGCCAGCAGCCCGCCCCGGACAGCATTCTCTGGAAACATCATATATTTT.

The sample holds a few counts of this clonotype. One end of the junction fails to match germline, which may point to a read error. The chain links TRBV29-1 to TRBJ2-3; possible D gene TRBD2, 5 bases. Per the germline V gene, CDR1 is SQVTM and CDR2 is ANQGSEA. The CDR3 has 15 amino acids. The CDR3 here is CSVPRTPSSTDTQYF. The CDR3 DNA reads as TGCAGCGTTCCCAGGACTCCTTCTAGCACAGATACACAGTATTTT.

Written as DNA, the CDR3 is TGTGCCAGTAGCGTACAAGGGACTAGCGGGAGGGATGAGCAGTTCTTC. This encodes CASSVQGTSGRDEQFF. This chain joins TRBV11-2 and TRBJ2-1, with 16 bases lining up with TRBD2. J gave up 8 bases and V 9 bases, and 10 bases lay outside the gene matches. Germline CDR1 SGHAT, CDR2 FQNNGV. The CDR3 sequence is 16 residues long.

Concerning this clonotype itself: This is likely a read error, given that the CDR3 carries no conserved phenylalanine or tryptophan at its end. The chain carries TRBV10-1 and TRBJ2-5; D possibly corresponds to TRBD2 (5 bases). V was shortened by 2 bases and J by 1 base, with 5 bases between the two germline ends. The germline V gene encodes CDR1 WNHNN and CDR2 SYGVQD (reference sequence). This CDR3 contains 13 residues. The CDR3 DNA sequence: TGCGCCAGCAGTGAGGAGGGCCAAGAGACCCAGTACTCC. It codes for CASSEEGQETQYS.

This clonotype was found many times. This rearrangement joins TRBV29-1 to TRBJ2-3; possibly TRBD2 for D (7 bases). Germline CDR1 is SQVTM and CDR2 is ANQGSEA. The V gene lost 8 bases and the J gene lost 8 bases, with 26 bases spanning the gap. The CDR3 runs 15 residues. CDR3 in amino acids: CSTGKVTGGSGTQYF. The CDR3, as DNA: TGCAGCACAGGGAAGGTAACCGGCGGGAGTGGTACGCAGTATTTT.

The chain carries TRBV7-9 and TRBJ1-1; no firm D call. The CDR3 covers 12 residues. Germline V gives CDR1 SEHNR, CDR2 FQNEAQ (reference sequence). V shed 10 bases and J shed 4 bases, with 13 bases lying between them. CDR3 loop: CANTLWGTEAFF. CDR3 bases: TGTGCCAACACCCTCTGGGGCACTGAAGCTTTCTTT. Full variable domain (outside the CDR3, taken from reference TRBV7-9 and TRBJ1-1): DTGVSQNPRHKITKRGQNVTFRCDPISEHNRLYWYRQTLGQGPEFLTYFQNEAQLEKSRLLSDRFSAERPKGSFSTLEIQRTEQGDSAMYLCANTLWGTEAFFGQGTRLTVV.

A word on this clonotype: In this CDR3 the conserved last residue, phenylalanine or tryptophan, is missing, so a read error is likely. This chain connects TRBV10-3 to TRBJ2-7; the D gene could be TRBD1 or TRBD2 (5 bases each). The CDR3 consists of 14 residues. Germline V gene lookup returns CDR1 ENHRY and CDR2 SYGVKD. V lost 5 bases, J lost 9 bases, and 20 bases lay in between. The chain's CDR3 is CAISSRAQRDGQYL. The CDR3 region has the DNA TGTGCCATCAGTTCTAGGGCACAGAGGGACGGGCAGTACTTA.

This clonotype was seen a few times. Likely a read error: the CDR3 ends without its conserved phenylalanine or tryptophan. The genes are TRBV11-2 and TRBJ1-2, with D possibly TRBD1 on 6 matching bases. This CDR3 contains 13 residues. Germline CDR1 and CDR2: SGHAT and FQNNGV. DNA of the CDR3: TGTGCCAGCAGCCTAGAGGGGGACTATGGCTACACCCTC. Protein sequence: CASSLEGDYGYTL.

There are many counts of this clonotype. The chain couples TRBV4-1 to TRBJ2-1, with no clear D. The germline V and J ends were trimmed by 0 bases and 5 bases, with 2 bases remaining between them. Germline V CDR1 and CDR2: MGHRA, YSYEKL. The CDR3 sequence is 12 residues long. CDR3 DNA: TGCGCCAGCAGCCAAGAAAACAATGAGCAGTTCTTC. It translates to CASSQENNEQFF.

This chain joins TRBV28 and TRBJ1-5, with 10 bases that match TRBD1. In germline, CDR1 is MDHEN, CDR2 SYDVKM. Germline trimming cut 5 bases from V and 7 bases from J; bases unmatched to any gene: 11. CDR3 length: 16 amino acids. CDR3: CASSTTATGGGQPQHF. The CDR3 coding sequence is TGTGCCAGCAGTACCACTGCGACAGGGGGCGGCCAGCCCCAGCATTTT. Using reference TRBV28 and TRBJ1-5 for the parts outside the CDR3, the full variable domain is DVKVTQSSRYLVKRTGEKVFLECVQDMDHENMFWYRQDPGLGLRLIYFSYDVKMKEKGDIPEGYSVSREKKERFSLILESASTNQTSMYLCASSTTATGGGQPQHFGDGTRLSIL.

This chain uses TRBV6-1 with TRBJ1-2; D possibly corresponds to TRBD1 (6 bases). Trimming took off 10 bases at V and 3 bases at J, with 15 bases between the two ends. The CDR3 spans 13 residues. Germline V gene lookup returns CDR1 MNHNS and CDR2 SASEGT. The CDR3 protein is CAISLQGDYGYTF. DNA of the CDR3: TGTGCCATCAGCCTACAGGGAGACTATGGCTACACCTTC.

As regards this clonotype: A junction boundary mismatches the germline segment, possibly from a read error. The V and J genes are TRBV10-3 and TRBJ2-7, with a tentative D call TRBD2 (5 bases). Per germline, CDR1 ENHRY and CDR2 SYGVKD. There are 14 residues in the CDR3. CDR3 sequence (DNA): TGTGCCATCAGTTCCGGGATAGGGATCTACGAGCAGTATTTC. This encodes CAISSGIGIYEQYF.